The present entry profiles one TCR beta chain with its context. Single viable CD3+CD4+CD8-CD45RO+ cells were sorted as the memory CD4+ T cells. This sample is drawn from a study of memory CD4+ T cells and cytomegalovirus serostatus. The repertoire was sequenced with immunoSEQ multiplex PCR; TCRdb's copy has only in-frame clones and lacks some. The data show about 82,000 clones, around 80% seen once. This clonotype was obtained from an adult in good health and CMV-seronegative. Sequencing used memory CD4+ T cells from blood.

CDR3 DNA: TGTGCCAGCATTGGAGACACCGGGGAGCTGTTTTTT. It specifies CASIGDTGELFF. This chain connects TRBV28 to TRBJ2-2; D is unclear. The V end was cut by 7 bases, the J end by 3 bases, with 6 bases between. CDR3 length equals 12 residues. Germline V gene data show CDR1 as MDHEN and CDR2 as SYDVKM.